This entry lists 24 T cell receptor beta chains sequenced from one sample in a study of T cell responses to AZD1222 COVID-19 vaccine (dated by TCRdb to the early 2020s). Receptors were amplified or captured by the immunoSEQ multiplex PCR assay. TCRdb stores this immuneACCESS table with in-frame sequences only. Part of the clones is absent; in the studies checked, under half of the shortfall reflects unresolved V genes, and no reason is known for the rest. This sample is represented by 100,000 to 150,000 clones; about 85% of them were singletons. The ten largest make up approximately 6.6% of the sample. Taken with the paper, the label for time point translates to: baseline before first vaccination. The sequencing here drew on peripheral blood, taken on day 0 of AZD1222 vaccination. These receptors were taken from an adult in good health.

V gene TRBV6-2 or TRBV6-3 combines with J gene TRBJ1-2; no firm D call. Germline V lookup: CDR1 MNHEY, CDR2 SVGEGT. V was shortened by 3 bases and J by 6 bases, with 8 bases between the two germline ends. The length of the CDR3 is 12 residues. The CDR3 coding sequence is TGTGCCAGCAGTTATCCTTCACATGGCTACACCTTC. Protein: CASSYPSHGYTF.

This clone is a singleton in its sample. The genes are TRBV18 and TRBJ2-2; TRBD2 aligns across 8 bases. The CDR3 spans 15 residues. Germline lookup yields CDR1 KGHSH and CDR2 LQKENI. The junction had 4 bases not matched to a gene; V was cut back by 4 bases and J by 3 bases. CDR3 DNA sequence: TGTGCCAGCTCACAGTGGACTAGCCACACCGGGGAGCTGTTTTTT. This translates into CASSQWTSHTGELFF.

This chain connects TRBV29-1 to TRBJ1-2; 7 bases are a match to TRBD1. V shed 7 bases, J shed 4 bases, and the junction held 6 bases outside the gene matches. Germline CDR1 reads SQVTM; CDR2 reads ANQGSEA. This CDR3 is 12 amino acids long. The CDR3 nucleotides are TGCAGCGCTGACAGGGAGGGCTATGGCTACACCTTC. Translating gives CSADREGYGYTF. Together with reference TRBV29-1 and TRBJ1-2, the CDR3 gives the full variable domain: SAVISQKPSRDICQRGTSLTIQCQVDSQVTMMFWYRQQPGQSLTLIATANQGSEATYESGFVIDKFPISRPNLTFSTLTVSNMSPEDSSIYLCSADREGYGYTFGSGTRLTVV.

The rearrangement uses TRBV5-6 and TRBJ1-3; D not resolved. Deletions cut 3 bases from V and 4 bases from J, with 17 bases between. The germline gives CDR1 SGHDT, CDR2 YYEEEE. This CDR3 contains 16 residues. For the CDR3, the DNA is TGTGCCAGCAGCTCCCTCGTGCCCTTGGGCGGAAACACCATATATTTT. It is translated as CASSSLVPLGGNTIYF.

The V and J genes are TRBV7-9 and TRBJ1-2, with D possibly matching TRBD1 (6 bases). V was cut by 7 bases and J by 3 bases, with 18 bases left in between. Germline V gene lookup returns CDR1 SEHNR and CDR2 FQNEAQ (reference sequence). CDR3 length: 15 amino acids. Here the CDR3 DNA reads TGTGCCAGCACCTCCGGGGGGCAGGCGGACTATGGCTACACCTTC. Protein sequence: CASTSGGQADYGYTF.

V usage is TRBV5-1 and J usage is TRBJ1-1; unclear D gene. The germline V gene has CDR1 SGHRS and CDR2 YFSETQ. V gave up 0 bases and J gave up 6 bases, with 15 bases separating them. This CDR3 spans 15 amino acids. The CDR3 coding sequence is TGCGCCAGCAGCTTGGAGGCCTCCGGCCGGGCTGAAGCTTTCTTT. Encoded protein: CASSLEASGRAEAFF.

The CDR3 DNA follows: TGCGCCAGCAGCCAAGACGCGGGGGGGCCGAGTAGTGAGCAGTTCTTC. The encoded protein is CASSQDAGGPSSEQFF. The rearrangement links TRBV4-3 to TRBJ2-1, with 9 bases matching TRBD2. CDR1 is LGHNA, CDR2 YSLEER, per germline. V was pared by 0 bases and J by 9 bases, with 9 bases of the junction left unmatched. The CDR3 totals 16 residues.

The V gene is TRBV28, the J gene TRBJ1-5, with D perhaps TRBD1 (5 bases). Between the trimmed V and J ends, which lost 11 bases and 8 bases, there was a span of 16 bases. CDR1 and CDR2 from the germline V gene are MDHEN and SYDVKM. The CDR3 contains 12 residues. Here the CDR3 reads CAGGNLREPQHF. CDR3 nucleotide sequence: TGTGCCGGGGGAAACCTTCGGGAGCCCCAGCATTTT.

The chain employs TRBV4-2 and TRBJ1-1; the D is unclear. CDR1 and CDR2 from the germline V gene are LGHNA and YNFKEQ. The V and J ends lost 1 base and 1 base respectively, with 13 bases between them. The CDR3 is 16 amino acids. CDR3 residues: CASSQAPVGGNTEAFF. In DNA, the CDR3 is TGTGCCAGCAGCCAAGCCCCCGTGGGAGGGAACACTGAAGCTTTCTTT.

The chain joins TRBV18 to TRBJ1-1; D is ambiguous. Germline V gene lookup returns CDR1 KGHSH and CDR2 LQKENI. V dropped 2 bases and J dropped 4 bases, with 5 bases sitting between them. The CDR3 is 12 residues long. CDR3 DNA sequence: TGTGCCAGCTCACCAGTGAGCACTGAAGCTTTCTTT. This gives the protein CASSPVSTEAFF.

This chain links TRBV27 with TRBJ2-7; possibly TRBD1 for D (5 bases). This CDR3 is built from 14 residues. Trimming shortened V by 7 bases and J by 1 base, and 14 bases separated the two germline ends. The germline gives CDR1 MNHEY, CDR2 SMNVEV (reference sequence). In nucleotides, the CDR3 is TGTGCCAGCAAACCACAGGTCCTATCCTACGAGCAGTACTTC. Translating it yields CASKPQVLSYEQYF.

The V call is TRBV4-1, the J call TRBJ1-2, with 7 bases aligning to TRBD1. V dropped 1 base and J dropped 7; count of bases not matched to a gene: 6. The CDR3 length is 14 residues. Looked up from germline, CDR1 is MGHRA and CDR2 is YSYEKL. The CDR3 here is CASSQGQGLVGYTF. CDR3 nucleotides: TGCGCCAGCAGCCAAGGACAGGGCTTAGTTGGCTACACCTTC.

The chain links TRBV28 to TRBJ1-1; 10 bases agree with TRBD1. CDR1 MDHEN and CDR2 SYDVKM come from the germline V gene. Trimming took 2 bases from V and 5 from J; bases not matched to a gene: 5. CDR3 length equals 15 residues. The CDR3 loop is CASSLPGQGWTEAFF. Here the CDR3 DNA reads TGTGCCAGCAGTTTACCGGGACAGGGGTGGACTGAAGCTTTCTTT.

CDR3 sequence: CASSPRQTYGYTF. The CDR3 nucleotides read TGTGCCAGTAGTCCTCGACAAACCTATGGCTACACCTTC. The chain joins TRBV19 to TRBJ1-2; D not certain. V gave up 5 bases and J gave up 4 bases, with 11 bases separating them. The CDR3 consists of 13 residues. The germline gives CDR1 LNHDA, CDR2 SQIVND (reference sequence). Combining the CDR3 with reference TRBV19 and TRBJ1-2 gives the whole variable domain DGGITQSPKYLFRKEGQNVTLSCEQNLNHDAMYWYRQDPGQGLRLIYYSQIVNDFQKGDIAEGYSVSREKKESFPLTVTSAQKNPTAFYLCASSPRQTYGYTFGSGTRLTVV.

This chain joins TRBV19 and TRBJ1-4, with D possibly TRBD1 on 5 matching bases. V lost 6 bases and J 2 bases, leaving 13 bases between the germline ends. CDR1 and CDR2 (germline): LNHDA, SQIVND (reference sequence). CDR3 length equals 15 residues. CDR3 in amino acids: CASRVGTVTNEKLFF. DNA for the CDR3: TGTGCCAGTAGAGTGGGGACGGTTACTAATGAAAAACTGTTTTTT. The variable domain in full, with the rest retrieved from reference TRBV19 and TRBJ1-4, is DGGITQSPKYLFRKEGQNVTLSCEQNLNHDAMYWYRQDPGQGLRLIYYSQIVNDFQKGDIAEGYSVSREKKESFPLTVTSAQKNPTAFYLCASRVGTVTNEKLFFGSGTQLSVL.

This chain links TRBV3-1 (or the pseudogene TRBV3-2) with TRBJ1-6; D ambiguous. This CDR3 comprises 19 residues. Germline V CDR1 and CDR2: LGHDT, YNNKEL (reference sequence). Trimming pared 0 bases from V and 7 bases from J, leaving 22 bases between. Written as DNA, the CDR3 is TGTGCCAGCAGCCAAGATTCGAGGGCGGGAGCAGGAGGGAATTCACCCCTCCACTTT. This sequence encodes CASSQDSRAGAGGNSPLHF.

The CDR3 reads CASSQAAESSPLHF. DNA for the CDR3: TGCGCCAGCAGCCAAGCCGCCGAATCGTCACCCCTCCACTTT. J is TRBJ1-6 and V is TRBV4-3; D remains ambiguous. Trimming shortened V by 1 base and J by 10 bases, and 11 bases separated the two germline ends. Germline V gene lookup returns CDR1 LGHNA and CDR2 YSLEER. This CDR3 region has 14 residues.

V gene TRBV29-1 combines with J gene TRBJ2-7, with 7 positions matching TRBD1. In germline, CDR1 is SQVTM, CDR2 ANQGSEA. With V trimmed by 4 bases and J by 2 bases, 11 bases remained unmatched. The CDR3 has 15 amino acids. This chain's CDR3 is CSVAIGQVLTYEQYF. CDR3 in DNA: TGCAGCGTTGCCATCGGACAGGTCCTGACCTACGAGCAGTACTTC.

The V gene is TRBV29-1, the J gene TRBJ1-2; D is uncertain. The germline V gene encodes CDR1 SQVTM and CDR2 ANQGSEA. The V gene lost 3 bases and the J gene lost 6 bases, with 5 bases spanning the gap. The CDR3 is 10 residues long. Here the CDR3 reads CSVDSDGYTF. The CDR3 DNA reads TGCAGCGTTGACAGCGATGGCTACACCTTC.

This clone was found a few times. This rearrangement joins TRBV9 to TRBJ2-1; TRBD2 might be the D (8 bases). The CDR3 contains 14 residues. Germline lookup yields CDR1 SGDLS and CDR2 YYNGEE. V was pared by 3 bases and J by 9 bases, with 16 bases between. In DNA form, the CDR3 reads TGTGCCAGCAGCGCCGGGACTAGGGGGCTTGAGCAGTTCTTC. Its protein is CASSAGTRGLEQFF.

V is TRBV30 and J is TRBJ2-7; 10 positions match TRBD1. This CDR3 has 15 residues. Germline CDR1 GTSNPN, CDR2 SVGIG (reference sequence). The V segment lost 1 base and the J segment 3 bases; nucleotides outside the gene matches: 6. The CDR3 is CAWSAPGQGYYEQYF. DNA for the CDR3: TGTGCCTGGAGTGCCCCGGGACAGGGGTACTACGAGCAGTACTTC.

The V call is TRBV5-6, the J call TRBJ1-2; D ambiguous. Trimming took 0 bases from V and 0 from J, leaving 12 bases between them. CDR3 length: 16 residues. Germline loops: CDR1 SGHDT, CDR2 YYEEEE. This CDR3 reads CASSLGQRRTNYGYTF. CDR3 sequence (DNA): TGTGCCAGCAGCTTGGGGCAGCGGCGGACTAACTATGGCTACACCTTC.

The chain combines TRBV27 with TRBJ2-7, with D maybe TRBD2 (5 bases). CDR1 and CDR2 from the germline V gene are MNHEY and SMNVEV (reference sequence). V was clipped by 8 bases and J by 2 bases, with 19 bases between them. The CDR3 length is 15 residues. The CDR3 spells CASGWSPSRAYEQYF. CDR3 sequence (DNA): TGTGCCAGCGGATGGTCCCCCTCGAGGGCCTACGAGCAGTACTTC.

This chain connects TRBV7-2 to TRBJ2-3; 10 nucleotides match TRBD1. Trimming cost V 4 bases and J 1 base; bases outside gene matches: 5. CDR1 is SGHTA, CDR2 FQGNSA, per germline. The length of the CDR3 is 16 residues. CDR3 sequence reads: CASSSGQGFRTDTQYF. The CDR3 bases are TGTGCCAGCAGCTCGGGACAGGGGTTCCGCACAGATACGCAGTATTTT.